A selection of T cell receptor beta chains follows, all from one sample in a study of T-cell memory formation after mild COVID-19. Using its own MiXCR run on the 5' RACE reads, TCRdb lists one record per CDR3 protein. The sample includes roughly 220,000 distinct CDR3 sequences, roughly 10% of them seen just once. The specimen was PBMCs or a T cell subset sorted from them (not recorded which). The source is a young man who had mild COVID-19 (a few samples of this study predate the infection). Cell type and time point are not known. Each CDR3 is given with its conserved first and last residue. The D gene is left open where the match is weak. Clone sizes are given selectively: once, few, many, or a class where the clone is expanded.

d_gene	abundance	v_gene	j_gene	CDR3nt	CDR3aa
.	many	TRBV12-3/TRBV12-4	TRBJ2-2	TGTGCCAGCAGTCGCCAGCGGAACACCGGGGAGCTGTTTTTT	CASSRQRNTGELFF
TRBD2	few	TRBV5-1	TRBJ2-5	TGCGCCAGCAGCTTGTATGTGCGGGGGGCAGGGGAGACCCAGTACTTC	CASSLYVRGAGETQYF
.	few	TRBV20-1	TRBJ1-1	TGCAGGGGGTTGGGGATGAACACTGAAGCTTTCTTT	CRGLGMNTEAFF
.	.	TRBV4-3	TRBJ1-5	TGCGCCAGCAGCCAAATGCAGAGTCAGCCCCAGCATTTT	CASSQMQSQPQHF
TRBD1	.	TRBV12-3/TRBV12-4	TRBJ2-5	TGTGCCAGCAGGAGGGGACAGAACCAAGAGACCCAGTACTTC	CASRRGQNQETQYF
TRBD1	.	TRBV6-5	TRBJ1-5	TGTGCCAGCAGGACGGGCAGGGGGAGTCAGCCCCAGCATTTT	CASRTGRGSQPQHF
.	few	TRBV5-1	TRBJ1-2	TGCGCCAGCAGCTTTGGAGAGAGGGGCTACACCTTC	CASSFGERGYTF
.	few	TRBV12-3/TRBV12-4	TRBJ2-2	TGTGCCAGCAGTTTAGCGGGGGGTCTCACCGGGGAGCTGTTTTTT	CASSLAGGLTGELFF
.	.	TRBV14	TRBJ2-7	TGTGCCAGCAGCCCCGGCAGGGTCTTCCACGAGCAGTACTTC	CASSPGRVFHEQYF
.	many	TRBV4-2	TRBJ2-5	TGTGCCAGCAGCCAGGGGCCCGCCACCCAAGAGACCCAGTACTTC	CASSQGPATQETQYF
TRBD1	.	TRBV28	TRBJ1-6	TGTGCCAGCATTGAGTCGGGACAGGGAAAATCCCTCCACTTT	CASIESGQGKSLHF
.	many	TRBV29-1	TRBJ2-5	TGCAGCGTCCATTTAGCCCAAGAGACCCAGTACTTC	CSVHLAQETQYF
.	.	TRBV12-3/TRBV12-4	TRBJ2-6	TGTGCCAGCATCAAGGGGCACGCTGGGGCCAACGTCCTGACTTTC	CASIKGHAGANVLTF
.	few	TRBV7-2	TRBJ2-1	TGTGCCAGCAGCCTAGGAGGGGGCGATGAGCAGTTCTTC	CASSLGGGDEQFF
TRBD2	.	TRBV6-2/TRBV6-3	TRBJ2-1	TGTGCCAGCAGTAATGGGACTAGCGGGGGCAATGAGCAGTTCTTC	CASSNGTSGGNEQFF
.	many	TRBV24-1	TRBJ1-5	TGTGCCACCAGTGGGCAGGGCCAAAATCAGCCCCAGCATTTT	CATSGQGQNQPQHF
.	.	TRBV19	TRBJ1-1	TGTGCCAGTTGTAGTCCGACAGCATCGAACACTGAAGCTTTCTTT	CASCSPTASNTEAFF
TRBD1	few	TRBV4-3	TRBJ1-1	TGCGCCAGCAGCCAAGGGACAGGCCCAGCTTTCTTT	CASSQGTGPAFF
.	few	TRBV7-8	TRBJ2-5	TGTGCCAGCAGCTACTCCGGGGGTTCGGGAGAGACCCAGTACTTC	CASSYSGGSGETQYF
.	.	TRBV27	TRBJ2-1	TGTGCCAGCAGTTTGAAGTGGGCGGCGAATGAGCAGCTCTTC	CASSLKWAANEQLF
.	many	TRBV6-5	TRBJ2-1	TGTGCCAGCAGTCAGACAGTAAATGAGCAGTTCTTC	CASSQTVNEQFF
TRBD1	few	TRBV6-5	TRBJ1-2	TGTGCCAGCAGTTACGGGACAGGGGGCTATGGCTACACCTTC	CASSYGTGGYGYTF
TRBD2	.	TRBV7-2	TRBJ2-3	TGTGCCAGCAGCTTAGTCCCTAGCGGGGGTCAGAATACGCAGTATTTT	CASSLVPSGGQNTQYF
TRBD2	few	TRBV20-1	TRBJ2-1	TGCAGTGCTCAAGGACTAGCGGGGCTTGAGCAGTTCTTC	CSAQGLAGLEQFF
.	few	TRBV4-3	TRBJ2-2	TGCGCCAGCAGCCAACTCGGCGGGCCGAACACCGGGGAGCTGTTTTTT	CASSQLGGPNTGELFF
TRBD1	.	TRBV6-5	TRBJ1-1	TGTGCCAGCAGAAGACAGGGGGCGAGCACTGAAGCTTTCTTT	CASRRQGASTEAFF
TRBD2	.	TRBV5-1	TRBJ2-3	TGCGCCAGCAGCCTGCAGACTAGCCCCCGGAACACAGATACGCAGTATTTT	CASSLQTSPRNTDTQYF
.	.	TRBV11-2	TRBJ1-1	TGTGCCAGCAGCTTCCCCAGGGGAGGCACTGAAGCTTTCTTT	CASSFPRGGTEAFF
TRBD2	few	TRBV7-8	TRBJ2-2	TGTGCCAGCAGCTTATCTAGCGGGGGTGTCGGGGAGCTGTTTTTT	CASSLSSGGVGELFF